This TCR beta chain emerged from a study of T-cell reconstitution after alpha-beta-depleted transplantation in children. Using unique molecular identifiers, the investigators prepared the TCRbeta library. MiXCR, applied by TCRdb to the PCR reads, yields one record per CDR3 protein. Here the sample spans 200,000 to 300,000 distinct CDR3 sequences, roughly 24% being singletons. This clonotype was found many times. Antigen specificity is unknown. The CDR3 consists of 13 residues. V dropped 1 base and J dropped 10; count of bases not matched to a gene: 3. Whole-study findings and limits: After transplant, at about two months, alpha-beta T cells were reportedly derived from several hundred expanded graft clones. Day-60 TCRbeta diversity that was high in some patients was derived from surviving recipient T cells and thymic progenitors.

The chain joins TRBV12-3 or TRBV12-4 to TRBJ2-1; 8 bases are shared with TRBD2. The material was PBMCs, obtained before TCRalphabeta/CD19-depleted stem cell transplant. The clonotype comes from a girl aged 2 to 10 with Fanconi anemia, due to receive a stem cell transplant. CDR3 loop: CASSLGWTSEQFF. DNA for the CDR3: TGTGCCAGCAGTTTAGGCTGGACTAGCGAGCAGTTCTTC.